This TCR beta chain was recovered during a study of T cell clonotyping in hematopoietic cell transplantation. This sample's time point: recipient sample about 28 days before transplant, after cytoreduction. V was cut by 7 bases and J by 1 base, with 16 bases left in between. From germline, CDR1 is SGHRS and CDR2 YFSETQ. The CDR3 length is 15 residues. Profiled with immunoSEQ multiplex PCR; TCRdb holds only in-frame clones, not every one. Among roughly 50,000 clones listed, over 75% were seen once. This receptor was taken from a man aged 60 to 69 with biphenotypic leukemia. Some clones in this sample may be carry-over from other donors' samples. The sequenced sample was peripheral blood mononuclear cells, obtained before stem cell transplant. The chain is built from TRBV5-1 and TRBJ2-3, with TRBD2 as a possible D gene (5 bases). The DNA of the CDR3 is TGCGCCAGCTCGAGAAGCGGACCTGGCACAGATACGCAGTATTTT. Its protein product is CASSRSGPGTDTQYF.